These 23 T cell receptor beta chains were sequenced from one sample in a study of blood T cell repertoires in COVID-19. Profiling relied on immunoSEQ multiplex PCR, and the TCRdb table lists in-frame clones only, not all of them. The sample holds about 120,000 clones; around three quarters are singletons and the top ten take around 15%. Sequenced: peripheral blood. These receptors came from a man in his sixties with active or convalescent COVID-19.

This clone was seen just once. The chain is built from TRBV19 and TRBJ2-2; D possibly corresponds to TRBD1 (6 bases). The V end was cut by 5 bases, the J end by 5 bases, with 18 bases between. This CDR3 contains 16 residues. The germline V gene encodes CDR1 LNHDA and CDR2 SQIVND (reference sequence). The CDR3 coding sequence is TGTGCCAGTAGTGGGACAACCCCTATGGGGACCGGGGAGCTGTTTTTT. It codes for CASSGTTPMGTGELFF.

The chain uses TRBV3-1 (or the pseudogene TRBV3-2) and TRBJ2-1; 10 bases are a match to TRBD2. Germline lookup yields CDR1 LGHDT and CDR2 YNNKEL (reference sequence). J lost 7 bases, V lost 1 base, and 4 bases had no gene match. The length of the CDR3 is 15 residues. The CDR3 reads CASSQGGTSANEQFF. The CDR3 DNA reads TGTGCCAGCAGCCAAGGGGGGACTAGCGCGAATGAGCAGTTCTTC.

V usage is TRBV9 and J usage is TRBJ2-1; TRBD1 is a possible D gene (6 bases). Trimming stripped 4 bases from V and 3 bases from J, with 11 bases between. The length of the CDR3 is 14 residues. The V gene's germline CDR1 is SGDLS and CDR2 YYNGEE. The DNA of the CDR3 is TGTGCCAGCAGCCCTGGGACACTCTACAATGAGCAGTTCTTC. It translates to CASSPGTLYNEQFF. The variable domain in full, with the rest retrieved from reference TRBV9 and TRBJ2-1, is DSGVTQTPKHLITATGQRVTLRCSPRSGDLSVYWYQQSLDQGLQFLIQYYNGEERAKGNILERFSAQQFPDLHSELNLSSLELGDSALYFCASSPGTLYNEQFFGPGTRLTVL.

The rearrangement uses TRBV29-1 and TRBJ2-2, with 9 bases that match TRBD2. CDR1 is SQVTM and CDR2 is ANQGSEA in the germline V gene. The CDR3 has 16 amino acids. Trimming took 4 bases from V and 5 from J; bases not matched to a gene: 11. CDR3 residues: CSVGGLAGEGTGELFF. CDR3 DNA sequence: TGCAGCGTTGGGGGGTTAGCGGGAGAGGGAACCGGGGAGCTGTTTTTT.

The DNA for the CDR3 is TGTGCCACCAGCTCTGCCGTCCAGGTCATAACTGAAGCTTTCTTT. This sequence encodes CATSSAVQVITEAFF. This sequence joins TRBV15 and TRBJ1-1; unclear D gene. The germline V gene has CDR1 LNHNV and CDR2 YYDKDF (reference sequence). Between the trimmed V and J ends, which lost 5 bases and 5 bases, there was a span of 18 bases. CDR3 length: 15 residues.

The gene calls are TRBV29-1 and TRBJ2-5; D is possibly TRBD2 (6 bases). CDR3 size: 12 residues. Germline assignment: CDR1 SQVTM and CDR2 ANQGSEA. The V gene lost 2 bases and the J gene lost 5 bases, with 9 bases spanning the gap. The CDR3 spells CSVEIRGETQYF. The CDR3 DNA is TGCAGCGTTGAAATCCGGGGGGAGACCCAGTACTTC.

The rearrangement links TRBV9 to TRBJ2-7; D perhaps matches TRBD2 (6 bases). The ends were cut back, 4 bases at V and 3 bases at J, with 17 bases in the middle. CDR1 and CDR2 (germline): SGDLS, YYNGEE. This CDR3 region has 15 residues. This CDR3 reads CASSRGTGGNYEQYF. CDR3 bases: TGTGCCAGCAGCAGAGGAACAGGCGGGAACTACGAGCAGTACTTC.

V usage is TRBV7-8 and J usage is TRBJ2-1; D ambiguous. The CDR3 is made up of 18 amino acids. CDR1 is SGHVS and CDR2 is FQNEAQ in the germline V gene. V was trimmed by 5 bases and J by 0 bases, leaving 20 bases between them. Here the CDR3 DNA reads TGTGCCAGCAGCCTCCGAAGTATGGCGGCGCCCTCCTACAATGAGCAGTTCTTC. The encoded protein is CASSLRSMAAPSYNEQFF.

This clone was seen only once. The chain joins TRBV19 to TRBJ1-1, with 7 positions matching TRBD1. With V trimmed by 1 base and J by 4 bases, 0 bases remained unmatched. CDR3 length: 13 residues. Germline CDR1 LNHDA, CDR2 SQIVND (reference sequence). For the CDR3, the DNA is TGTGCCAGTAGTATAGCAGGGGGCACTGAAGCTTTCTTT. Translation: CASSIAGGTEAFF.

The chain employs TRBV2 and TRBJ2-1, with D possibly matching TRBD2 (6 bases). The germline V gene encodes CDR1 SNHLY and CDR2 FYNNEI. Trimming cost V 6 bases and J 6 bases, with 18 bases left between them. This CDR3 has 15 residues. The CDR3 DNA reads TGTGCCAGCAGGAACCCCGGGACTGTCCTCAATGAGCAGTTCTTC. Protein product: CASRNPGTVLNEQFF.

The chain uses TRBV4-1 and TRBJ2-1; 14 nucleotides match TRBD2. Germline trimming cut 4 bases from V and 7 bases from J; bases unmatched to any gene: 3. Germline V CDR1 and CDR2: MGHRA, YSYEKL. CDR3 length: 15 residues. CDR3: CASSPGLAGENEQFF. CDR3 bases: TGCGCCAGCAGCCCGGGACTAGCGGGGGAAAATGAGCAGTTCTTC.

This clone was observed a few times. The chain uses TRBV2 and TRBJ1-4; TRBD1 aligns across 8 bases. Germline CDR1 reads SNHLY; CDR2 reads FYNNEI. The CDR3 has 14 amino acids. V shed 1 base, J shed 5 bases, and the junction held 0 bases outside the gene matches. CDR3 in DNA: TGTGCCAGCAGTGAAGGGACAGGGAATGAAAAACTGTTTTTT. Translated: CASSEGTGNEKLFF.

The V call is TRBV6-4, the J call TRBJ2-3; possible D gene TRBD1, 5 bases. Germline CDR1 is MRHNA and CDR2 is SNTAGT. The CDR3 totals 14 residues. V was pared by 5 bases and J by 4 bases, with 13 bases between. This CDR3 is CASSPQGFPDTQYF. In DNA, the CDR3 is TGTGCCAGCAGTCCTCAGGGCTTTCCAGATACGCAGTATTTT.

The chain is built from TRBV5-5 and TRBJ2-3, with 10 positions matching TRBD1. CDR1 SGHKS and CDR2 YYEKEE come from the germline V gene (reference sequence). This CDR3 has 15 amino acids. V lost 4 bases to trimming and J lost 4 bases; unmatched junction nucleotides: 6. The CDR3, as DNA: TGTGCCAGCAGCACCTGGGACAGGGGACCAGATACGCAGTATTTT. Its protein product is CASSTWDRGPDTQYF.

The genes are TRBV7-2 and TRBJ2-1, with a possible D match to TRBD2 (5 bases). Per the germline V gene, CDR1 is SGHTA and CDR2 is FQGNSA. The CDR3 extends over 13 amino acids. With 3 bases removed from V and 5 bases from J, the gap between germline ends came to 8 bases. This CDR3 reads CASSLDSDNEQFF. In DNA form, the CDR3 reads TGTGCCAGCAGCTTGGACTCGGACAATGAGCAGTTCTTC.

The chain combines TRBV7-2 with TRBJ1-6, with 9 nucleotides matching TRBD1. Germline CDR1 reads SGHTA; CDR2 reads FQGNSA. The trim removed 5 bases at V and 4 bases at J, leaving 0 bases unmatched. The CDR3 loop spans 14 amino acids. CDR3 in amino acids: CASSDRGYNSPLHF. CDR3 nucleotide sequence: TGTGCCAGCAGCGACAGGGGGTATAATTCACCCCTCCACTTT. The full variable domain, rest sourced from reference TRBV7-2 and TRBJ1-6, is GAGVSQSPSNKVTEKGKDVELRCDPISGHTALYWYRQSLGQGLEFLIYFQGNSAPDKSGLPSDRFSAERTGGSVSTLTIQRTQQEDSAVYLCASSDRGYNSPLHFGNGTRLTVT.

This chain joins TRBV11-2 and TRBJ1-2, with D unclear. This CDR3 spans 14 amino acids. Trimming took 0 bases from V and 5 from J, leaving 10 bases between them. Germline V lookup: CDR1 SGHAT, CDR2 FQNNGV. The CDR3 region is CASSLDGRGYGYTF. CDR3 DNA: TGTGCCAGCAGCTTAGATGGACGGGGTTATGGCTACACCTTC. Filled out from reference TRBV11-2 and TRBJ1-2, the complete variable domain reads EAGVAQSPRYKIIEKRQSVAFWCNPISGHATLYWYQQILGQGPKLLIQFQNNGVVDDSQLPKDRFSAERLKGVDSTLKIQPAKLEDSAVYLCASSLDGRGYGYTFGSGTRLTVV.

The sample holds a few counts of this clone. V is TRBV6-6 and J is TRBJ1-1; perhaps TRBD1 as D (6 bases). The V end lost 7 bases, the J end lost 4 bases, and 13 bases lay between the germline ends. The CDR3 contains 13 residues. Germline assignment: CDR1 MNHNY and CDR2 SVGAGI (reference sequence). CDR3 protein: CASNNRESTEAFF. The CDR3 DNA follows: TGTGCCAGCAACAACAGGGAAAGCACTGAAGCTTTCTTT.

The CDR3 spells CASSRQGSGELFF. The CDR3, as DNA: TGTGCCAGTAGCCGACAGGGTTCCGGGGAGCTGTTTTTT. The rearrangement uses TRBV19 and TRBJ2-2, with TRBD1 matching 7 bases. The V gene end was trimmed by 6 bases and the J gene end by 6 bases; junction bases not matched to a gene: 4. The CDR3 loop spans 13 amino acids. The germline gives CDR1 LNHDA, CDR2 SQIVND (reference sequence). Filled out from reference TRBV19 and TRBJ2-2, the complete variable domain reads DGGITQSPKYLFRKEGQNVTLSCEQNLNHDAMYWYRQDPGQGLRLIYYSQIVNDFQKGDIAEGYSVSREKKESFPLTVTSAQKNPTAFYLCASSRQGSGELFFGEGSRLTVL.

CDR3 loop: CASSLMNTEAFF. DNA of the CDR3: TGTGCCAGCAGTTTAATGAACACTGAAGCTTTCTTT. The chain combines TRBV2 with TRBJ1-1; D is ambiguous. CDR1 SNHLY and CDR2 FYNNEI come from the germline V gene. With 5 bases removed from V and 0 bases from J, the gap between germline ends came to 4 bases. The CDR3 consists of 12 residues.

In nucleotides, the CDR3 is TGTGCCAGCAGCTTGACGGGACAGGGGAAAGAGACCCAGTACTTC. Its translation is CASSLTGQGKETQYF. The rearrangement uses TRBV5-4 and TRBJ2-5, with TRBD1 matching over 10 bases. The V and J ends lost 1 base and 3 bases, in that order; junction bases with no gene match: 3. CDR3 length: 15 residues. Germline V gene lookup returns CDR1 SGHNT and CDR2 YYREEE (reference sequence).

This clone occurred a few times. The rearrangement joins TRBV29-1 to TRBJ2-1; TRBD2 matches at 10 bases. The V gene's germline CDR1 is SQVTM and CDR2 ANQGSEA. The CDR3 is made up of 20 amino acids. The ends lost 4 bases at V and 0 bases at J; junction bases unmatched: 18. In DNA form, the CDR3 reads TGCAGCGTTGCTGGGCGGGGGAGGGTAGCGGGAGGCAGCTCCTACAATGAGCAGTTCTTC. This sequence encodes CSVAGRGRVAGGSSYNEQFF.

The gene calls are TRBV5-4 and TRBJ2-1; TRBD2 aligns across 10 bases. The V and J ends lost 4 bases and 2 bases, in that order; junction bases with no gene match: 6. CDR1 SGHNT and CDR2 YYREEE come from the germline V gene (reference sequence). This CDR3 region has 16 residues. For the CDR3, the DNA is TGTGCCAGCAGCCCTGAGCGGGAGGGCCCCTACAATGAGCAGTTCTTC. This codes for CASSPEREGPYNEQFF. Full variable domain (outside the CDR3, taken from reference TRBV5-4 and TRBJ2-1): ETGVTQSPTHLIKTRGQQVTLRCSSQSGHNTVSWYQQALGQGPQFIFQYYREEENGRGNFPPRFSGLQFPNYSSELNVNALELDDSALYLCASSPEREGPYNEQFFGPGTRLTVL.